Presented here are 25 T cell receptor beta chains from one specimen sequenced in a study of cytomegalovirus exposure and HLA in healthy donors. Repertoires were generated with immunoSEQ multiplex PCR, while TCRdb's copy carries only in-frame clones and drops some. The repertoire includes about 360,000 clones, more than 80% of them detected once, and 0.8% to 0.85% sits in the top ten. Sequencing was carried out using PBMCs. These TCRs come from a woman aged 18-29 years in good health and CMV-seronegative.

The V call is TRBV4-1, the J call TRBJ1-2, with D possibly being TRBD1 (5 bases). The CDR3 extends over 18 amino acids. CDR1 and CDR2 from the germline V gene are MGHRA and YSYEKL. Between the trimmed V and J ends, which lost 1 base and 5 bases, there was a span of 23 bases. CDR3 in DNA: TGCGCCAGCAGCCAAGCGGGGGGGATCGCGTTCCCACAATATGGCTACACCTTC. It codes for CASSQAGGIAFPQYGYTF.

About this clone itself: Other DNA sequences in this specimen translate into the identical CDR3. This chain uses TRBV14 with TRBJ2-1, with 12 nucleotides matching TRBD2. V was clipped by 0 bases and J by 3 bases; unmatched bases: 3. The CDR3 length is 17 residues. Germline V gene lookup returns CDR1 SGHDN and CDR2 FVKESK. The CDR3 DNA is TGTGCCAGCAGCCAAGAAACTAGCGGGGGGTACTACAATGAGCAGTTCTTC. This encodes CASSQETSGGYYNEQFF.

This clone was seen a single time. This chain joins TRBV29-1 and TRBJ2-7; 7 nucleotides match TRBD2. This CDR3 spans 14 amino acids. The germline V gene has CDR1 SQVTM and CDR2 ANQGSEA. V was pared by 8 bases and J by 3 bases, with 13 bases of the junction left unmatched. CDR3 DNA: TGCAGCTCCCTATGGGGGGGGATACTCTACGAGCAGTACTTC. It encodes CSSLWGGILYEQYF.

The rearrangement joins TRBV28 to TRBJ2-7; TRBD1 matches 7 bases. V trimming: 5 bases; J trimming: 2 bases; junction bases outside the gene matches: 9. This CDR3 is 15 amino acids long. Germline values: CDR1 MDHEN, CDR2 SYDVKM. The CDR3 region has the DNA TGTGCCAGCAGTCCAATCGGGACAGTTCCCTACGAGCAGTACTTC. Its protein product is CASSPIGTVPYEQYF.

The J gene is TRBJ1-2, the V gene TRBV6-1; 8 nucleotides match TRBD1. Germline V gene lookup returns CDR1 MNHNS and CDR2 SASEGT. CDR3 length: 17 residues. J gave up 0 bases and V 4 bases, and 10 bases lay outside the gene matches. In DNA, the CDR3 is TGTGCCAGCAGTGGGCGGCAGGGGGCTATATCTAACTATGGCTACACCTTC. It encodes CASSGRQGAISNYGYTF.

This chain links TRBV5-1 with TRBJ2-7; 9 bases agree with TRBD1. Germline V gene lookup returns CDR1 SGHRS and CDR2 YFSETQ. This CDR3 contains 14 residues. With 6 bases clipped from V and 3 bases from J, the junction kept 7 bases outside the gene matches. CDR3 bases: TGCGCCAGCACATTGGGACAGGGTAGCTACGAGCAGTACTTC. Protein: CASTLGQGSYEQYF.

The gene calls are TRBV7-2 and TRBJ2-3, with D maybe TRBD2 (6 bases). Germline CDR1 reads SGHTA; CDR2 reads FQGNSA. The CDR3 covers 15 residues. Trimming pared 5 bases from V and 3 bases from J, leaving 15 bases between. Written as DNA, the CDR3 is TGTGCCAGCAGCCCGGGGGTAGTGGGTACAGATACGCAGTATTTT. Translation: CASSPGVVGTDTQYF.

The chain combines TRBV4-1 with TRBJ1-5, with D maybe TRBD1 (5 bases). This CDR3 region has 16 residues. CDR1 and CDR2 from the germline V gene are MGHRA and YSYEKL. The V end lost 2 bases, the J end lost 3 bases, and 14 bases lay between the germline ends. CDR3 loop: CASSQMGAGNNQPQHF. DNA of the CDR3: TGCGCCAGCAGCCAAATGGGTGCAGGGAACAATCAGCCCCAGCATTTT.

This rearrangement joins TRBV5-1 to TRBJ1-4; 7 nucleotides line up with TRBD1. V shed 4 bases, J shed 4 bases, and the junction held 7 bases outside the gene matches. This CDR3 contains 15 residues. Germline CDR1 and CDR2: SGHRS and YFSETQ. The CDR3 coding sequence is TGCGCCAGCAGCACGAACACAGGGGTTAATGAAAAACTGTTTTTT. This gives the protein CASSTNTGVNEKLFF.

This clone was recorded a few times. The chain is built from TRBV19 and TRBJ1-2, with 10 bases matching TRBD1. Germline V lookup: CDR1 LNHDA, CDR2 SQIVND (reference sequence). The CDR3 has 14 residues. V dropped 5 bases and J dropped 3; count of bases not matched to a gene: 3. In DNA form, the CDR3 reads TGTGCCAGTAGTCACGGACAGGGGGACTATGGCTACACCTTC. Translating gives CASSHGQGDYGYTF.

The genes are TRBV5-4 and TRBJ2-7; 8 nucleotides match TRBD2. The germline V gene encodes CDR1 SGHNT and CDR2 YYREEE (reference sequence). The CDR3 sequence is 14 residues long. Unmatched junction bases numbered 6, after V lost 4 bases and J lost 3 bases. The CDR3 loop reads CASSPGGGSYEQYF. The CDR3 bases are TGTGCCAGCAGCCCGGGGGGGGGTAGCTACGAGCAGTACTTC.

The sample holds one count of this clone. The genes are TRBV6-1 and TRBJ2-5, with D unresolved. V was pared by 2 bases and J by 6 bases, with 4 bases between. CDR3 length equals 11 residues. Germline lookup yields CDR1 MNHNS and CDR2 SASEGT. DNA of the CDR3: TGTGCCAGCAGTGAACACAAGACCCAGTACTTC. Residues: CASSEHKTQYF.

The genes are TRBV9 and TRBJ2-7, with D perhaps matching TRBD2 (5 bases). This CDR3 spans 13 amino acids. Germline V lookup: CDR1 SGDLS, CDR2 YYNGEE. V gave up 3 bases and J gave up 7 bases, with 14 bases separating them. CDR3 sequence (DNA): TGTGCCAGCAGCGCGAGACCCACGGGAGAGCAGTACTTC. Its translation: CASSARPTGEQYF. The full variable domain, with the rest looked up from reference TRBV9 and TRBJ2-7, is DSGVTQTPKHLITATGQRVTLRCSPRSGDLSVYWYQQSLDQGLQFLIQYYNGEERAKGNILERFSAQQFPDLHSELNLSSLELGDSALYFCASSARPTGEQYFGPGTRLTVT.

This clone was detected only once. J is TRBJ1-2 and V is TRBV30, with D perhaps TRBD1 (5 bases). Germline-derived CDR1 and CDR2 are GTSNPN and SVGIG (reference sequence). The V end lost 7 bases, the J end lost 3 bases, and 18 bases lay between the germline ends. CDR3 length equals 14 residues. CDR3 amino acids: CAYKTPGLHYGYTF. DNA of the CDR3: TGTGCCTATAAAACTCCGGGACTCCACTATGGCTACACCTTC.

The rearrangement uses TRBV27 and TRBJ2-7; 7 nucleotides match TRBD2. The J segment lost 6 bases and the V segment lost 0 bases, leaving 8 bases of the junction unmatched. Germline V lookup: CDR1 MNHEY, CDR2 SMNVEV (reference sequence). CDR3 length: 15 residues. CDR3 DNA: TGTGCCAGCAGTTTATCCACTAGCGCCCCCCTCGAGCAGTACTTC. This sequence encodes CASSLSTSAPLEQYF.

The chain has TRBV19 and TRBJ2-5; 7 bases match TRBD1. The junction had 5 bases not matched to a gene; V was cut back by 5 bases and J by 2 bases. The CDR3 contains 14 residues. Germline V gene sequence: CDR1 LNHDA, CDR2 SQIVND (reference sequence). CDR3 sequence: CASSRGQSQETQYF. DNA of the CDR3: TGTGCCAGTAGTCGGGGACAGTCGCAAGAGACCCAGTACTTC. Together with reference TRBV19 and TRBJ2-5, the CDR3 gives the full variable domain: DGGITQSPKYLFRKEGQNVTLSCEQNLNHDAMYWYRQDPGQGLRLIYYSQIVNDFQKGDIAEGYSVSREKKESFPLTVTSAQKNPTAFYLCASSRGQSQETQYFGPGTRLLVL.

The chain employs TRBV5-4 and TRBJ1-2, with 9 bases matching TRBD1. The J segment lost 13 bases and the V segment lost 10 bases, leaving 14 bases of the junction unmatched. The CDR3 loop spans 12 amino acids. Germline-derived CDR1 and CDR2 are SGHNT and YYREEE (reference sequence). The CDR3 DNA sequence: TGTGCCGGTGAATCCCGGGACAGGGAAGCCACCTTC. This gives the protein CAGESRDREATF.

The sample holds a few counts of this clone. The rearrangement joins TRBV27 to TRBJ1-5, with D tentatively TRBD1 (6 bases). CDR1 MNHEY and CDR2 SMNVEV come from the germline V gene (reference sequence). V dropped 2 bases and J dropped 10 bases, with 12 bases sitting between them. This CDR3 is 13 amino acids long. CDR3: CASSLTGLGPQHF. The CDR3 DNA reads TGTGCCAGCAGTTTAACAGGGTTGGGACCCCAGCATTTT.

The chain carries TRBV7-8 and TRBJ2-7; the D is unclear. The V and J ends lost 1 base and 5 bases respectively, with 15 bases between them. The CDR3 runs 15 residues. The germline V gene has CDR1 SGHVS and CDR2 FQNEAQ. The CDR3 DNA is TGTGCCAGCAGCTTAGACGAGGTGCGATTCGACGAGCAGTACTTC. Its protein product is CASSLDEVRFDEQYF.

V usage is TRBV28 and J usage is TRBJ2-7; TRBD2 might be the D (6 bases). This CDR3 comprises 17 residues. CDR1 MDHEN and CDR2 SYDVKM come from the germline V gene. V lost 1 base and J lost 1, with 17 bases in between. Here the CDR3 reads CASSLLEGAGGSYEQYF. As DNA, the CDR3 is TGTGCCAGCAGTTTATTGGAGGGAGCGGGTGGATCCTACGAGCAGTACTTC.

This clone was observed at least ten times. The CDR3 here is CASSQGGGTGHNEQYF. CDR3 in DNA: TGTGCCAGCAGCCAAGGTGGGGGGACAGGGCACAACGAGCAGTACTTC. V gene TRBV4-2 combines with J gene TRBJ2-7; 9 positions match TRBD1. Germline V gene data show CDR1 as LGHNA and CDR2 as YNFKEQ. The CDR3 spans 16 residues. V was clipped by 1 base and J by 5 bases; unmatched bases: 9.

V usage is TRBV10-1 and J usage is TRBJ2-1; 7 nucleotides agree with TRBD1. CDR1 and CDR2 (germline): WNHNN, SYGVQD (reference sequence). The CDR3 runs to 13 residues. The V gene end was trimmed by 4 bases and the J gene end by 5 bases; junction bases not matched to a gene: 2. DNA of the CDR3: TGCGCCAGCAGTGGAACAGGGGACAATGAGCAGTTCTTC. As protein: CASSGTGDNEQFF.

This clone has just one count. The rearrangement joins TRBV6-1 to TRBJ1-2, with D perhaps matching TRBD1 (6 bases). The germline V gene has CDR1 MNHNS and CDR2 SASEGT. The CDR3 loop spans 15 amino acids. The V gene lost 9 bases and the J gene lost 5 bases, with 22 bases spanning the gap. CDR3 region: CASLLNRDRRYGYTF. CDR3 coding DNA: TGTGCCAGTCTTCTTAACAGGGATCGACGTTATGGCTACACCTTC.

The chain links TRBV6-5 to TRBJ2-1; TRBD1 matches 8 bases. CDR1 and CDR2 (germline): MNHEY, SVGAGI. This CDR3 has 16 amino acids. Trimming cost V 0 bases and J 5 bases; bases outside gene matches: 6. CDR3 DNA sequence: TGTGCCAGCAGTTACTCCCGGGACAGGCATCACAATGAGCAGTTCTTC. Residues: CASSYSRDRHHNEQFF.

This clone was seen only once. The chain employs TRBV28 and TRBJ1-2; 8 nucleotides line up with TRBD1. CDR1 and CDR2 from the germline V gene are MDHEN and SYDVKM. The CDR3 sequence is 14 residues long. V lost 3 bases, J lost 5 bases, and 5 bases stayed unmatched. The CDR3 DNA reads as TGTGCCAGCAGTTTCAGGGGGCAGGTATATGGCTACACCTTC. Protein: CASSFRGQVYGYTF.